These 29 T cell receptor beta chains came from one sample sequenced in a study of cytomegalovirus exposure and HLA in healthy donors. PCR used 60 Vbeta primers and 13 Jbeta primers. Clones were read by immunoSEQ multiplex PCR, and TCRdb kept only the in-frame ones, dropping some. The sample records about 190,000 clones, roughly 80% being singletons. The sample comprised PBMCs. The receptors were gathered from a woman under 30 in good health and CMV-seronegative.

CDR3 sequence reads: CASSLAGANEKLFF. The DNA for the CDR3 is TGTGCCAGCAGCTTAGCCGGGGCTAATGAAAAACTGTTTTTT. This chain uses TRBV7-2 with TRBJ1-4; D is undetermined. V was clipped by 0 bases and J by 3 bases, with 5 bases between them. The length of the CDR3 is 14 residues. Germline V gene sequence: CDR1 SGHTA, CDR2 FQGNSA.

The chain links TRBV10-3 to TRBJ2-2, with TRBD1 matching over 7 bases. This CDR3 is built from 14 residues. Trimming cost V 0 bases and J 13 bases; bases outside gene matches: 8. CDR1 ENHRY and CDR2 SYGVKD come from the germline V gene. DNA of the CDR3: TGTGCCATCAGTGAGTCCCGTGACAGGGTAGGGCTGTTTTTT. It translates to CAISESRDRVGLFF.

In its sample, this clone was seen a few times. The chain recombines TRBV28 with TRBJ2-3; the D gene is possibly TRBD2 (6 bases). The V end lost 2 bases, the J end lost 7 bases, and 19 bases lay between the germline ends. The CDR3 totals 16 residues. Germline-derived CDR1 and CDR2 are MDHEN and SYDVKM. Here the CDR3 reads CASSLSGEAGRNTQYF. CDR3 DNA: TGTGCCAGCAGTTTAAGTGGGGAGGCCGGTCGGAATACGCAGTATTTT.

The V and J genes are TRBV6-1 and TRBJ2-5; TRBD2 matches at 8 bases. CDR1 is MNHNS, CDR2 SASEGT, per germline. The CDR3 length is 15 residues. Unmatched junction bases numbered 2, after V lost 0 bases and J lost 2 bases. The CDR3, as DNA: TGTGCCAGCAGTGAAGCGCGGGGGGAACAAGAGACCCAGTACTTC. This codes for CASSEARGEQETQYF.

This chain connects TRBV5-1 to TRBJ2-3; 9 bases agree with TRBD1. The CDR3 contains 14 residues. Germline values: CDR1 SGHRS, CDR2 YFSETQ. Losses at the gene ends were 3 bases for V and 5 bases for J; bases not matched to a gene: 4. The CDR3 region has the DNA TGCGCCAGCAGCTGGGGACAGGGCGAAGATACGCAGTATTTT. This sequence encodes CASSWGQGEDTQYF.

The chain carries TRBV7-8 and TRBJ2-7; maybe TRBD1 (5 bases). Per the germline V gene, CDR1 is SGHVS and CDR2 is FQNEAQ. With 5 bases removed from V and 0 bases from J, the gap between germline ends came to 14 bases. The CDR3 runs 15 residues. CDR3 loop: CASSTIDRPSYEQYF. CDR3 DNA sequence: TGTGCCAGCAGCACCATTGACAGACCCTCCTACGAGCAGTACTTC.

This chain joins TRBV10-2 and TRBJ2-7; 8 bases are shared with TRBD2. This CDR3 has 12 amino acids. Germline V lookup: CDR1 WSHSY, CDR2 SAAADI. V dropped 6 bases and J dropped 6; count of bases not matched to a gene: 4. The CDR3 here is CASRGTRSEQYF. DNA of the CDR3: TGCGCCAGCAGGGGGACTAGAAGCGAGCAGTACTTC.

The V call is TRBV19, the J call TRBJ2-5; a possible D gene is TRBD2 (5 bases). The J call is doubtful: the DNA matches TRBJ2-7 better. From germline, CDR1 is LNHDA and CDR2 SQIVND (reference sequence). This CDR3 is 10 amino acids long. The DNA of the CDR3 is TGTGCCAGTAGGGAGGACGAGCAGTACTTC. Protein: CASREDEQYF.

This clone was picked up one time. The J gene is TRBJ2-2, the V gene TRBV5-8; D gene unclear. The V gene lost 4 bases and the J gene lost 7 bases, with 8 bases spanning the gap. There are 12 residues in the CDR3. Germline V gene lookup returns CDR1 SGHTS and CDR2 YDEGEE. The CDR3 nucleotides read TGTGCCAGCAGCGGCCTTGTCGGGGAGCTGTTTTTT. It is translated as CASSGLVGELFF. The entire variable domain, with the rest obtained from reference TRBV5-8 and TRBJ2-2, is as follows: EAGVTQSPTHLIKTRGQQATLRCSPISGHTSVYWYQQALGLGLQFLLWYDEGEERNRGNFPPRFSGRQFPNYSSELNVNALELEDSALYLCASSGLVGELFFGEGSRLTVL.

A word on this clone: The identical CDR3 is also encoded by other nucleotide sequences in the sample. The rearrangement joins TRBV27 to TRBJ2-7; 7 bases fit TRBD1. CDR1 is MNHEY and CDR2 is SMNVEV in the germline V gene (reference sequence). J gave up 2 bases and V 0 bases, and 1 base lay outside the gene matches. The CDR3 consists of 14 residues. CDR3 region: CASSLSQGAYEQYF. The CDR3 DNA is TGTGCCAGCAGTTTATCTCAGGGGGCCTACGAGCAGTACTTC.

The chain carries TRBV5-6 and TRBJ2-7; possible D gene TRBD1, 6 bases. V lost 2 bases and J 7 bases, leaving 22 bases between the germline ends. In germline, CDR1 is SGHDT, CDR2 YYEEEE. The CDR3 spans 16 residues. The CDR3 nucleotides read TGTGCCAGCAGCTTAAATTTACAGGGTTTAATTGGGGAGCAGTACTTC. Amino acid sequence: CASSLNLQGLIGEQYF.

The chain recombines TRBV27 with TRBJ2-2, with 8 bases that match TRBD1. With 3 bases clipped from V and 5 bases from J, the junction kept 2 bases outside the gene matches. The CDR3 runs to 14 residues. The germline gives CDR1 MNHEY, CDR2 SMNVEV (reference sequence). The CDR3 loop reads CASSFQGATGELFF. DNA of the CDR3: TGTGCCAGCAGTTTCCAGGGGGCGACCGGGGAGCTGTTTTTT.

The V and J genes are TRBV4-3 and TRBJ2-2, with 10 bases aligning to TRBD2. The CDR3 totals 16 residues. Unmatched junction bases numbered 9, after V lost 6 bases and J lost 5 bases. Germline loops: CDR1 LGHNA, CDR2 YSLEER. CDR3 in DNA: TGCGCCAGCAGTCCCCCCAGCGGGAGGGTAACCGGGGAGCTGTTTTTT. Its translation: CASSPPSGRVTGELFF.

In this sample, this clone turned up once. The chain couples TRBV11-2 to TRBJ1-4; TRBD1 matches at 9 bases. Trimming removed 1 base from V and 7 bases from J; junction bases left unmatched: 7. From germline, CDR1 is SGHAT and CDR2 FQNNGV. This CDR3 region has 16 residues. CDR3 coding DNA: TGTGCCAGCAGCTTAGCCCTGACAGGGGGAGGTGAAAAACTGTTTTTT. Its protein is CASSLALTGGGEKLFF.

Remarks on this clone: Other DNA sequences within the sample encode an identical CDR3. CDR3: CASSSPDRVQQPQHF. CDR3 DNA: TGTGCCAGCAGTTCCCCCGACAGGGTCCAACAGCCCCAGCATTTT. This chain joins TRBV28 and TRBJ1-5; 7 bases map to TRBD1. CDR3 size: 15 residues. The ends lost 4 bases at V and 7 bases at J; junction bases unmatched: 10. Germline CDR1 MDHEN, CDR2 SYDVKM.

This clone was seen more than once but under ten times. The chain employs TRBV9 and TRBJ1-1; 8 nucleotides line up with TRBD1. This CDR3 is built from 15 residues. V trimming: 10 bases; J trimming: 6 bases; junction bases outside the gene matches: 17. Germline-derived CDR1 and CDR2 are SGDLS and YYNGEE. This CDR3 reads CAGLAAGQGGPEAFF. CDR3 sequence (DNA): TGTGCCGGCCTTGCGGCCGGACAGGGAGGGCCTGAAGCTTTCTTT.

The CDR3: CASSVNTDRPSWTQYF. CDR3 in DNA: TGTGCCAGCAGCGTAAACACGGACAGACCTAGTTGGACCCAGTACTTC. The rearrangement joins TRBV9 to TRBJ2-5; weak D call: TRBD1 (6 bases). This CDR3 contains 16 residues. From germline, CDR1 is SGDLS and CDR2 YYNGEE. Trimming cost V 1 base and J 7 bases, with 20 bases left between them.

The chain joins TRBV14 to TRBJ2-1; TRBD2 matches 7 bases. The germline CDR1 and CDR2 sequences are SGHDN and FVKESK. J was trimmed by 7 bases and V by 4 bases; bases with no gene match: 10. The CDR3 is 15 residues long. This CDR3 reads CASSPTAGALNEQFF. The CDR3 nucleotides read TGTGCCAGCAGCCCCACCGCGGGAGCATTGAATGAGCAGTTCTTC.

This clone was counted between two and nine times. The CDR3 coding sequence is TGTGCCAGCAGCTTTTCTTCTAATGAGCAGTTCTTC. Its protein product is CASSFSSNEQFF. The chain couples TRBV7-3 to TRBJ2-1; no clear D gene. The germline CDR1 and CDR2 sequences are SGHTA and FQGTGA. The length of the CDR3 is 12 residues. V lost 3 bases and J 7 bases, leaving 7 bases between the germline ends.

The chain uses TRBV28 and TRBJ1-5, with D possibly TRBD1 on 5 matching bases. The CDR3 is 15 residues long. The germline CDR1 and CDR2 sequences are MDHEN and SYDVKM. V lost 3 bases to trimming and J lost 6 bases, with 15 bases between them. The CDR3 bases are TGTGCCAGCAGTTTCGCCCAGGGTGTTAGTCAGCCCCAGCATTTT. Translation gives CASSFAQGVSQPQHF.

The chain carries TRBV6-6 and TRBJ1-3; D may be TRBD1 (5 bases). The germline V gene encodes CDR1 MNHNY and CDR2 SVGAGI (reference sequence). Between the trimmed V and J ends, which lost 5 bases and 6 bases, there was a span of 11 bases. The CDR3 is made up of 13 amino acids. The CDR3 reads CASSRQSPNTIYF. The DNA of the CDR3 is TGTGCCAGCAGTAGACAGAGCCCAAACACCATATATTTT.

The CDR3 here is CASRRDRVSNEQYF. DNA for the CDR3: TGTGCCAGCAGAAGGGACAGGGTGAGCAACGAGCAGTACTTC. The V call is TRBV2, the J call TRBJ2-7; 9 bases are a match to TRBD1. J lost 5 bases, V lost 6 bases, and 8 bases had no gene match. The V gene's germline CDR1 is SNHLY and CDR2 FYNNEI. This CDR3 has 14 residues.

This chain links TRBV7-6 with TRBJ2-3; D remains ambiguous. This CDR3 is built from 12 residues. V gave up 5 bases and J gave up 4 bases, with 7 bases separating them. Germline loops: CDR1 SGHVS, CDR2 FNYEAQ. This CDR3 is CASSDASDTQYF. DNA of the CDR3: TGTGCCAGCAGCGATGCGTCAGATACGCAGTATTTT.

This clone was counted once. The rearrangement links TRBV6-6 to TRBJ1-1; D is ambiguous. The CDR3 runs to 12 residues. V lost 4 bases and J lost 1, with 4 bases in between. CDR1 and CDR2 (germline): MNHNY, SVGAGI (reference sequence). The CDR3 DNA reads TGTGCCAGCAGTTTACAGAACACTGAAGCTTTCTTT. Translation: CASSLQNTEAFF.

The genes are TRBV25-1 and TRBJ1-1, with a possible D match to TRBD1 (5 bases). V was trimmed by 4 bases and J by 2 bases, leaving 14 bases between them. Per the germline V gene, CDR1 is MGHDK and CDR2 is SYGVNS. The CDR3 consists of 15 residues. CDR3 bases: TGTGCCAGCAGTGGACAGACGACCCCTAACACTGAAGCTTTCTTT. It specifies CASSGQTTPNTEAFF.

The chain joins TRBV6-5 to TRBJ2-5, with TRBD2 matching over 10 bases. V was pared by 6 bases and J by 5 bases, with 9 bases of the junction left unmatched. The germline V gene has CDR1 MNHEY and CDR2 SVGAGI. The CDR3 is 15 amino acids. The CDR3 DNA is TGTGCCAGCAGCCAAAGCGGGGGGGCCGGTGAGACCCAGTACTTC. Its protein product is CASSQSGGAGETQYF.

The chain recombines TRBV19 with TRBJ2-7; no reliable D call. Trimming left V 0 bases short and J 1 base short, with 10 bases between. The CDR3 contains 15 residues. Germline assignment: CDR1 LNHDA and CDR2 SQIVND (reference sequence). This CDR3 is CASSIDSAVSYEQYF. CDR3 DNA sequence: TGTGCCAGTAGTATAGATTCGGCGGTTTCCTACGAGCAGTACTTC.

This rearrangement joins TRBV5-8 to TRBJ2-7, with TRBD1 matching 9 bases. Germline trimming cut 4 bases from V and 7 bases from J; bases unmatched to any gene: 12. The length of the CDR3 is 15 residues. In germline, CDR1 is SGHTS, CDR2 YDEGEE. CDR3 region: CASSRGDRAKGEQYF. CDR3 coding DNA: TGTGCCAGCAGCCGTGGGGACAGGGCTAAGGGAGAGCAGTACTTC.

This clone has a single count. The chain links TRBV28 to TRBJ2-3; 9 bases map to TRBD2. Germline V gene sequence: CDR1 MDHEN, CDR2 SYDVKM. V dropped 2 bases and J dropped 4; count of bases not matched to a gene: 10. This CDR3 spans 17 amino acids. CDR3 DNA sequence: TGTGCCAGCAGTTTAATCCCGGCTAGCGGGGCCCCAGATACGCAGTATTTT. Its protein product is CASSLIPASGAPDTQYF.